This T cell receptor beta chain emerged from a study of CD8 T cells in ankylosing spondylitis. This clonotype was found a few times. TCRdb reprocessed the 5' RACE reads via MiXCR and lists one record per CDR3 protein. The sample lists 340,000 or so distinct CDR3 sequences, approximately 15% occurring once. Germline CDR1 is SGHTA and CDR2 is FQGNSA. Trimming removed 6 bases at V and 1 base at J, with 16 bases between. The CDR3 extends over 16 amino acids. Sequencing used blood, either unsorted or a sorted T cell fraction (not recorded which). This receptor was obtained from a male donor with ankylosing spondylitis or in good health (not recorded which). The V call is TRBV7-2, the J call TRBJ1-5; D gene ambiguous. The DNA for the CDR3 is TGTGCCAGCAGTTCTAGCGTAGGTAGGAGCAATCAGCCCCAGCATTTT. Protein product: CASSSSVGRSNQPQHF.